This TCR beta chain is from a study of T cell clonality in common variable immunodeficiency. General study findings and limits: Reportedly, TCR beta sequences from common variable immunodeficiency showed fewer deletions and N-nucleotide insertions.

This clone was seen only a few times. What it recognizes is unknown. Reduced serum IgG, IgA and/or IgM plus specific antibody deficiency defined CVID. Both groups were predominantly of Caucasian heritage. CVID subjects had received replacement immunoglobulin for at least one year. Blood came from CVID subjects not ill and not taking immunomodulatory or immunosuppressive medication. TCRdb's table, derived via immunoSEQ multiplex PCR, lists solely in-frame clones and lacks some. The sample includes around 33,000 clones, none of them occurring once. Input material: peripheral blood mononuclear cells. The TCR originated in a human donor with common variable immunodeficiency.

The part of the CDR3 DNA that was read is TGTGCCAGTAGTATTTTGCCTTACTCTTCCTACAATGAG. Its translation: CASSILPYSSYNE. In full, the CDR3 reads CASSILPYSSYNEQFF. The rearrangement links TRBV19 to TRBJ2-1; D is unclear. The read terminates 3 residues before the CDR3 end, so the remaining end is supplied by the germline J gene. CDR1 LNHDA and CDR2 SQIVND come from the germline V gene (reference sequence). The CDR3 spans 16 residues. V was clipped by 3 bases and J by 1 base, with 13 bases between them.